A selection of T cell receptor beta chains follows, all from one sample in a study of vaccination effects on CD4 cells after COVID-19. Assay: immunoSEQ multiplex PCR; the TCRdb copy retains only in-frame clones and omits some. The sample lists more than 30,000 clones; 65% to 80% were seen once. Their recognized antigens are unknown. This sample comprised CD4+ T cells from PBMCs cultured without peptide, obtained before COVID-19 vaccination. The source of these receptors is a human donor who received a COVID-19 vaccine. CDR3s leave out the opening cysteine and the closing phenylalanine or tryptophan. Each record gives: CDR3 length, V gene, CDR3 protein.

13,TRBV5-5,ASSLEGIGGNTIY
13,TRBV6-2/TRBV6-3,ASSLMDGTNQPQH
13,TRBV28,ASSRSGSPAYEQY
10,TRBV28,ASSFMAYEQY
11,TRBV18,ASSPDRGLGYT
15,TRBV3-1/TRBV3-2,ASSQDLSGASSYEQY
13,TRBV3-1/TRBV3-2,ASSKTADTSYEQY
13,TRBV4-3,ASSQYPRINYGYT
12,TRBV27,ASRPDRASYGYT
15,TRBV5-8,ASSPQLGPRGNSPLH
12,TRBV7-6,ASSLAPAGDIQY
11,TRBV5-1,ASSSLADNEQF
12,TRBV18,ASSPDLPPDTQY
9,TRBV6-5,ASRTNQPQH
10,TRBV18,ASSLSPDTQY
12,TRBV3-1/TRBV3-2,ASSPYGGRAEQY
12,TRBV24-1,ATSDWQGDNEQF
11,TRBV18,ASSPNREDTQY
14,TRBV4-3,ASSQVSVGETYEQY
13,TRBV18,ASSPSRQVRETQY
13,TRBV27,ASSPKKYSNQPQH
11,TRBV20-1,SASAISGYGYT
11,TRBV7-3,ASSAQQGTEAF
9,TRBV18,ASSMGDEQF
15,TRBV5-4,ASSMRAGGLMNTEAF
15,TRBV30,AWSWDRGPSSGNTIY
10,TRBV7-9,ASRKGGYGYT
14,TRBV19,ASSAGLAGFPDTQY